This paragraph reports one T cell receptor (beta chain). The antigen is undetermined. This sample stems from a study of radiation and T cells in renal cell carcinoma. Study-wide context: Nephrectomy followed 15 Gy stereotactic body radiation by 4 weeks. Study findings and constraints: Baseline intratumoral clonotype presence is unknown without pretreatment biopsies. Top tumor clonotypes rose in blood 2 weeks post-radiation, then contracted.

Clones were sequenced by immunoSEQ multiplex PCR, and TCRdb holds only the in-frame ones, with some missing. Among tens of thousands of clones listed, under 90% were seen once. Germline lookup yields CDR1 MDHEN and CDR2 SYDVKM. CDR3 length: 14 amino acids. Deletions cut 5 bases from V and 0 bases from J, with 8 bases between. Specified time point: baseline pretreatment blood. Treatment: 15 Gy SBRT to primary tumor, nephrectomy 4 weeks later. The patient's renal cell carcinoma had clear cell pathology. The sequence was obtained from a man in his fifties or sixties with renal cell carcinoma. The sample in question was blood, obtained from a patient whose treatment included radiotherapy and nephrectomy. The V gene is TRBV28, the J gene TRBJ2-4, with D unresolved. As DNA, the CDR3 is TGTGCCAGCAGTGGCGGCTTAGCCAAAAACATTCAGTACTTC. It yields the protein CASSGGLAKNIQYF.